This is a list of T cell receptor beta chains from one sample in a study of cytomegalovirus exposure and HLA in healthy donors. This table comes from immunoSEQ multiplex PCR, and its TCRdb copy is limited to in-frame clones, with some not included. The sample gives over 80,000 clones, roughly 80% of which show up once; roughly 3.4% is in the top ten. The source material was PBMCs. These receptors all come from a young man in good health and CMV-seropositive. Each CDR3 is given with its conserved first and last residue.

J gene: TRBJ2-1; V gene: TRBV11-3; CDR3 protein: CASSLDPAGGVYNEQFF
J gene: TRBJ1-3; V gene: TRBV10-3; CDR3 protein: CAISVQDRGSGGTIYF
J gene: TRBJ2-1; V gene: TRBV9; CDR3 protein: CASSGGTPSSYNEQFF
J gene: TRBJ2-2; V gene: TRBV7-9; CDR3 protein: CASSHRGPTGELFF
J gene: TRBJ1-1; V gene: TRBV11-2; CDR3 protein: CASIPLGGMNTEAFF
J gene: TRBJ1-5; V gene: TRBV6-8; CDR3 protein: CASKRELNQPQHF
J gene: TRBJ1-1; V gene: TRBV10-3; CDR3 protein: CAISDRNTEAFF
J gene: TRBJ2-3; V gene: TRBV14; CDR3 protein: CASSKRGGVRYTDTQYF
J gene: TRBJ2-7; V gene: TRBV30; CDR3 protein: CAWGDRWDEQYF
J gene: TRBJ2-2; V gene: TRBV18; CDR3 protein: CASSPLAGPTGELFF
J gene: TRBJ2-1; V gene: TRBV18; CDR3 protein: CASSGLAGGFSYNEQFF
J gene: TRBJ1-5; V gene: TRBV15; CDR3 protein: CATSRESNQPQHF
J gene: TRBJ1-2; V gene: TRBV6-6; CDR3 protein: CASRRLQGNYGYTF
J gene: TRBJ2-5; V gene: TRBV2; CDR3 protein: CASRASLGGETQYF
J gene: TRBJ2-3; V gene: TRBV7-9; CDR3 protein: CASSPVDRADTQYF
J gene: TRBJ2-7; V gene: TRBV7-9; CDR3 protein: CTSSLGGFGTGYEQYF
J gene: TRBJ1-1; V gene: TRBV5-6; CDR3 protein: CASSARQTGWVNTEAFF
J gene: TRBJ2-5; V gene: TRBV2; CDR3 protein: CASGARTGPETQYF
J gene: TRBJ2-7; V gene: TRBV5-4; CDR3 protein: CASSTQLQKSSYEQYF
J gene: TRBJ2-5; V gene: TRBV7-2; CDR3 protein: CASSLVRGEGTQYF
J gene: TRBJ2-3; V gene: TRBV7-9; CDR3 protein: CASSLAGGTDTQYF
J gene: TRBJ2-7; V gene: TRBV6-1; CDR3 protein: CASTERAYEQYF
J gene: TRBJ1-2; V gene: TRBV6-1; CDR3 protein: CASSSGTGGYGYTF
J gene: TRBJ1-1; V gene: TRBV5-1; CDR3 protein: CASSLGLLPGNTEAFF